Shown below are 8 T cell receptor beta chains from a single sample sequenced in a study of blood T cell repertoires in COVID-19 (dated by TCRdb to 2020 to 2021). To prepare the library, the immunoSEQ multiplex PCR assay was applied. The immuneACCESS repertoire file appears here via TCRdb, limited to in-frame rearrangements. These files lack a portion of the clones; in checked studies, under half of the deficit traces to unresolved V genes, and the cause of the others is not known. Here the sample has about 73,000 clones; roughly 89% occur a single time. Together, the top ten hold approximately 10% of the sample. Material: peripheral blood. These receptors were obtained from a man older than 75 with acute or convalescent COVID-19.

The chain carries TRBV12-5 and TRBJ2-1; 8 nucleotides match TRBD2. Germline-derived CDR1 and CDR2 are LGHNT and FRNRAP. V shed 10 bases and J 3 bases; nucleotides not matched to a gene: 5. There are 13 residues in the CDR3. CDR3 sequence (DNA): TGTGCTATTTCGGGACTAGACTACAATGAGCAGTTCTTC. Its translation is CAISGLDYNEQFF.

V usage is TRBV5-4 and J usage is TRBJ2-5; 13 bases align to TRBD2. In germline, CDR1 is SGHNT, CDR2 YYREEE (reference sequence). Trimming at V came to 4 bases and at J to 4 bases, leaving 7 bases not matched to a gene. CDR3 length equals 16 residues. This chain's CDR3 is CASSLEGTSGAETQYF. The CDR3 nucleotides read TGTGCCAGCAGCCTAGAAGGGACTAGCGGGGCAGAGACCCAGTACTTC.

This chain uses TRBV5-1 with TRBJ1-5; 9 positions match TRBD1. The CDR3 sequence is 15 residues long. CDR1 is SGHRS, CDR2 YFSETQ, per germline. V dropped 4 bases and J dropped 6; count of bases not matched to a gene: 8. The CDR3 nucleotides are TGCGCCAGCAGCCCCACAGGGGGCGAAGGTCAGCCCCAGCATTTT. It is translated as CASSPTGGEGQPQHF.

The rearrangement uses TRBV7-9 and TRBJ2-3; TRBD2 aligns across 12 bases. The CDR3 consists of 18 residues. Per the germline V gene, CDR1 is SEHNR and CDR2 is FQNEAQ (reference sequence). J gave up 0 bases and V 1 base, and 5 bases lay outside the gene matches. CDR3 sequence: CASSLGSGTSGSTDTQYF. DNA for the CDR3: TGTGCCAGCAGCTTAGGAAGTGGGACTAGCGGGAGCACAGATACGCAGTATTTT.

Only a few counts were recorded for this clone. The chain couples TRBV7-9 to TRBJ1-6; D is undetermined. Trimming removed 5 bases at V and 9 bases at J, with 11 bases between. Germline loops: CDR1 SEHNR, CDR2 FQNEAQ (reference sequence). This CDR3 has 13 amino acids. Written as DNA, the CDR3 is TGTGCCAGCAGCCCCGCGGGCAGTTCACCCCTCCACTTT. Translating gives CASSPAGSSPLHF.

CDR3 sequence (DNA): TGTGCCAGCAGTCCATCGACTAGCGGGAGGTCGAGTCTTGGTGAGCAGTTCTTC. This encodes CASSPSTSGRSSLGEQFF. V gene TRBV27 combines with J gene TRBJ2-1, with 13 bases identical to TRBD2. V dropped 5 bases and J dropped 9; count of bases not matched to a gene: 16. The CDR3 totals 18 residues. CDR1 is MNHEY, CDR2 SMNVEV, per germline (reference sequence).

To note about this clone: Within the sample, other DNA sequences also encode this same CDR3. This sequence joins TRBV3-1 (or the pseudogene TRBV3-2) and TRBJ1-6; maybe TRBD1 (5 bases). CDR1 LGHDT and CDR2 YNNKEL come from the germline V gene (reference sequence). CDR3 length: 14 amino acids. The ends were cut back, 0 bases at V and 7 bases at J, with 7 bases in the middle. CDR3 in amino acids: CASSQEGGNSPLHF. In DNA form, the CDR3 reads TGTGCCAGCAGCCAAGAGGGGGGGAATTCACCCCTCCACTTT.

The V and J genes are TRBV3-1 (or the pseudogene TRBV3-2) and TRBJ1-4; D is ambiguous. Trimming removed 4 bases from V and 8 bases from J, with 8 bases in between. The CDR3 runs 12 residues. Germline CDR1 and CDR2: LGHDT and YNNKEL (reference sequence). DNA of the CDR3: TGTGCCAGCAGCCTCTCGGGGGAAAAACTGTTTTTT. Translation: CASSLSGEKLFF.